This T cell receptor beta chain originates from a study of T cell repertoires in cytomegalovirus infection. The overall study: Public TCR beta signatures indicated both CMV infection and matching HLA type.

In TCRdb, the reads were re-called with MiXCR into one record per CDR3 protein. The top ten hold roughly an eighth of the sample, which has nearly 450,000 distinct CDR3 sequences, 31% seen once. V gave up 6 bases and J gave up 0 bases, with 18 bases separating them. The CDR3 runs to 16 residues. CDR1 and CDR2 (germline): MNHEY, SMNVEV (reference sequence). This clonotype was seen only a few times. This TCR was sampled from a human donor in good health (CMV status not recorded). Some clones in this sample may be carry-over from other donors' samples. V and J are TRBV27 and TRBJ2-7, with D uncertain. Sequencing was performed on PBMCs. The CDR3 coding sequence is TGTGCCAGCAGACCATTTCTTACATCTAGCTCCTACGAGCAGTACTTC. Residues: CASRPFLTSSSYEQYF.